Listed below are T cell receptor beta chains from one sample, sequenced in a study of regulatory T cells in long-lasting Graves disease. From the multiplex PCR reads, TCRdb called clonotypes with MiXCR, one entry per CDR3 protein. The sample holds roughly 450,000 distinct CDR3 sequences; around a quarter are singletons and the top ten take about 26%. The sequencing here drew on peripheral blood mononuclear cells (PBMCs), taken when the disease was refractory, from a patient treated with antithyroid drugs. The source is a female donor with Graves disease. CDR3s include the opening cysteine and the closing phenylalanine or tryptophan. D genes are given only for firm matches.

CDR3aa | v_gene | d_gene | len
CSVGLAGYYNEQFF | TRBV29-1 | TRBD2 | 14
CAWSQGSDQPQHF | TRBV30 | - | 13
CAMSILNQPQHF | TRBV5-4 | - | 12
CASSREGGQGFYSPLHF | TRBV13 | TRBD1 | 17
CASSRTGFDTEAFF | TRBV5-6 | TRBD1 | 14
CASSDGLRGRTEAFF | TRBV19 | - | 15
CASSLQGDQPQHF | TRBV12-3/TRBV12-4 | - | 13
CAWGLSVGETQYF | TRBV30 | - | 13
CASSVGQGILYEQYF | TRBV5-1 | TRBD1 | 15
CASSPGLLSTQYF | TRBV27 | - | 13
CASSQASGWRAAEAFF | TRBV3-1 | - | 16
CAIRDRGQEGYTF | TRBV10-3 | TRBD1 | 13
CASSFGAETQYF | TRBV11-1 | - | 12
CASSLGQKETQYF | TRBV12-3/TRBV12-4 | TRBD1 | 13
CASSLAEGRTEAFF | TRBV7-8 | - | 14
CASSPWTSGSYNEQFF | TRBV28 | TRBD2 | 16
CASSLVADQPQHF | TRBV7-2 | - | 13
CSGRQGTMNTEAFF | TRBV29-1 | TRBD1 | 14
CASSFGTGVRGYTF | TRBV28 | TRBD1 | 14
CASSMTGAEQPQHF | TRBV6-1 | TRBD1 | 14
CASSPTGEEAFF | TRBV4-1 | TRBD1 | 12
CAGSLSRDRQNTEAFF | TRBV11-2 | TRBD1 | 16
CASSQQPSGPDYTGELFF | TRBV7-6 | - | 18
CASSLVLDYEQYF | TRBV7-2 | - | 13
CASSFSGTSESEQFF | TRBV5-1 | TRBD2 | 15
CAISDEAGGPYEQYF | TRBV10-3 | TRBD2 | 15
CSASGRGNEQFF | TRBV20-1 | - | 12
CASRVGVDSNQPQHF | TRBV19 | - | 15
CASTLRVQETQYF | TRBV2 | - | 13